This T cell receptor (beta chain) was sequenced during a study of PD-1 blockade in mismatch repair-deficient tumors. The repertoire was sequenced with immunoSEQ multiplex PCR; TCRdb's copy has only in-frame clones and lacks some. This table has roughly 130,000 clones, about nine tenths appearing once. All patients were mismatch repair deficient, assessed by either PCR or immunohistochemistry. Per germline, CDR1 MNHEY and CDR2 SVGAGI. V was shortened by 8 bases and J by 4 bases, with 15 bases between the two germline ends. This CDR3 is built from 14 residues. This sample comprised peripheral blood, obtained approximately 73 weeks after starting pembrolizumab. The rearrangement uses TRBV6-5 and TRBJ1-3; D not resolved. The receptor was derived from an adult with mismatch repair-deficient cancer. CDR3 bases: TGTGCCAGCCGGTTAGGTGGCATCGGAAACACCATATATTTT. This translates into CASRLGGIGNTIYF.